This T cell receptor (beta chain) was sequenced during a study of shared clonotypes between healthy human individuals. Healthy and HIV-negative, the adult donors had no recent acute infections or vaccinations. Memory CD4+ cells were the fraction left after CD45RA+ naive selection. The method was immunoSEQ multiplex PCR; TCRdb's version includes in-frame clones alone and lacks a portion of them. The sample yields 550,000 to 700,000 clones, around 73% seen once. The CDR3 is made up of 15 amino acids. The germline V and J ends were trimmed by 4 bases and 8 bases, with 20 bases remaining between them. Per germline, CDR1 SQVTM and CDR2 ANQGSEA. This clone was seen a single time. Its cognate antigen is unknown. Study-wide results and limits: Larger estimated richness was generally recorded for naive subsets relative to memory subsets.

The rearrangement links TRBV29-1 to TRBJ1-4; maybe TRBD1 (5 bases). This TCR was recovered from a woman aged 25 to 39 in good health. Sequenced sample: memory CD4+ T cells sorted from blood. Documented subset: CD45RA-negative fraction. The CDR3 region has the DNA TGCAGCGTTGGGGGGGGTTCGCCGCCGCGGGAAAAACTGTTTTTT. Translation gives CSVGGGSPPREKLFF.